This T cell receptor beta chain was captured by sequencing in a study of human T cells and chemical hapten exposure. Study-level information: Among samples, TCR yields varied mainly because of small differences in pooled library volume.

Trimming took off 0 bases at V and 1 base at J, with 7 bases between the two ends. The CDR3 sequence is 14 residues long. Per germline, CDR1 MNHEY and CDR2 SVGEGT. Time point indicated: patch test 1, 2 weeks after DPC sensitization. Treatment denoted: therapeutic diphenylcyclopropenone sensitization with weekly scalp DPC. Non-pregnant alopecia patients aged 18 to 70, suitable for DPC therapy. The library gave individual cDNA molecules unique molecular identifiers. TCRdb used MiXCR to reprocess the RACE reads, holding one entry per CDR3 protein. The table includes about 380,000 distinct CDR3 sequences, more than 4.5% detected once.

This sequence was found in a woman aged 45-65 years with alopecia areata. Some clones in this sample may be carry-over from other donors' samples. Sample: whole blood, taken in connection with sensitization to the hapten diphenylcyclopropenone (DPC). V and J are TRBV6-2 or TRBV6-3 and TRBJ2-7; D ambiguous. The CDR3 here is CASSYSRISYEQYF. In DNA form, the CDR3 reads TGTGCCAGCAGTTACTCCCGAATTTCCTACGAGCAGTACTTC.